This is a list of T cell receptor beta chains from one sample in a study of cytomegalovirus exposure and HLA in healthy donors. Repertoires were generated with immunoSEQ multiplex PCR, while TCRdb's copy carries only in-frame clones and drops some. The profile shows some 120,000 clones, about 80% of them singletons. The sequenced sample consisted of PBMCs. These receptors were collected from a woman aged 50 to 65 in good health and CMV-seropositive. The CDR3 runs from the conserved cysteine through the conserved F or W. The D gene is left open where the match is weak. Clone size is stated in some rows and not others, as once, few, many or a class when expanded.

V	D	J	size	DNA	CDR3
TRBV6-6	TRBD1	TRBJ2-7	NA	TGTGCCAGCAGTTACTCGGGGACAGGGTCGTCCGAGCAGTACTTC	CASSYSGTGSSEQYF
TRBV30	TRBD1	TRBJ2-7	few	TGTGCCTGGGCCGGGACAGCCTACGAGCAGTACTTC	CAWAGTAYEQYF
TRBV6-5	NA	TRBJ2-3	NA	TGTGCCGCCCGAGGGGGAGATACGCAGTATTTT	CAARGGDTQYF
TRBV7-8	NA	TRBJ1-2	NA	TGTGCCAGCAGCTTAAGCCTCATGTCGTCTGGCTACACCTTC	CASSLSLMSSGYTF
TRBV6-6	TRBD1	TRBJ1-2	NA	TGTGCCAGCAGTTACGGGGACAGGGAGAACTATGGCTACACCTTC	CASSYGDRENYGYTF
TRBV4-2	TRBD2	TRBJ2-3	NA	TGTGCCAGCAGCCCCGGGAGAATAGCGGGGGCTAGCACAGATACGCAGTATTTT	CASSPGRIAGASTDTQYF
TRBV5-1	NA	TRBJ2-2	NA	TGCGCCAGCAGCTTGATTTCGGGAGTCTCTACCGGGGAGCTGTTTTTT	CASSLISGVSTGELFF
TRBV19	NA	TRBJ1-5	once	TGTGCCAGTACCTCTTTGGCAGGGAGCAATCAGCCCCAGCATTTT	CASTSLAGSNQPQHF
TRBV2	TRBD1	TRBJ2-2	NA	TGTGCCAGCAGTGAGAAAGGGACAGGGAACACCGGGGAGCTGTTTTTT	CASSEKGTGNTGELFF
TRBV4-3	TRBD1	TRBJ2-1	NA	TGCGCCAGCAGCCAAGATAGCCGACAGGGTGAGCAGTTCTTC	CASSQDSRQGEQFF
TRBV19	NA	TRBJ1-2	NA	TGTGCCACCTCAGGGGCAGGGGTTTATGGCTACACCTTC	CATSGAGVYGYTF
TRBV6-6	TRBD1	TRBJ1-2	once	TGTGCCAGCAGTCGACAGGGGGCCGACGGCTACACCTTC	CASSRQGADGYTF
TRBV29-1	TRBD2	TRBJ2-3	NA	TGCAGCGTTGAACAATTCGGCGGGGGGAGGACAGATACGCAGTATTTT	CSVEQFGGGRTDTQYF
TRBV10-3	TRBD2	TRBJ2-1	NA	TGTGCCATCAGTGACGGACTAGCGGGAGGTGAGCAGTTCTTC	CAISDGLAGGEQFF
TRBV7-2	TRBD1	TRBJ1-2	NA	TGTGCCAGCAGCGACAGGGGCGCCAGGGGCTACACCTTC	CASSDRGARGYTF
TRBV5-1	TRBD1	TRBJ1-3	few	TGCGCCAGCAGCAAGACAGGGGGTCTCTCTGGAAACACCATATATTTT	CASSKTGGLSGNTIYF
TRBV6-6	NA	TRBJ2-3	NA	TGTGCCAGCAGTTACACAAATCTGGGCACAGATACGCAGTATTTT	CASSYTNLGTDTQYF
TRBV7-9	NA	TRBJ2-7	NA	TGTGCCAGCAGCTCAAGCTACAGGGAAACCTCCTACGAGCAGTACTTC	CASSSSYRETSYEQYF
TRBV4-1	TRBD2	TRBJ2-7	NA	TGCGCCAGCAGCCACCCCCCGAGCGGGAAAAACTCCTACGAGCAGTACTTC	CASSHPPSGKNSYEQYF
TRBV2	NA	TRBJ2-3	NA	TGTGCCAGCAGTGAGGTACAGATCACAGATACGCAGTATTTT	CASSEVQITDTQYF
TRBV11-2	NA	TRBJ2-2	NA	TGTGCCAGCAGCTTAGTTGGGGGGAGAAGCGGGGAGCTGTTTTTT	CASSLVGGRSGELFF
TRBV6-5	NA	TRBJ2-1	NA	TGTGCCAGCACCGCCAACGGCGGTTACAATGAGCAGTTCTTC	CASTANGGYNEQFF
TRBV7-3	TRBD2	TRBJ2-3	few	TGTGCCAGCAGCTTAGGGCTAGCGGCCAACACAGATACGCAGTATTTT	CASSLGLAANTDTQYF
TRBV9	NA	TRBJ2-5	NA	TGTGCCAGCAGCGTAGCTAGCTGGCAAGAGACCCAGTACTTC	CASSVASWQETQYF
TRBV5-1	NA	TRBJ1-6	once	TGCGCCAGCAGCGTCCGACAGAGCTCCTATAATTCACCCCTCCACTTT	CASSVRQSSYNSPLHF
TRBV7-9	NA	TRBJ2-7	NA	TGTGCCAGCACTCCAGAGGTGTCCTACGAGCAGTACTTC	CASTPEVSYEQYF
TRBV30	NA	TRBJ2-7	NA	TGTGCCTGGAGAGGTCTAGCCTTCTACGAGCAGTACTTC	CAWRGLAFYEQYF
TRBV4-1	NA	TRBJ2-3	NA	TGCGCCAGCAGCCAAGATTTGGGACAAGGGAAAGATACGCAGTATTTT	CASSQDLGQGKDTQYF